The rows below give T cell receptor beta chains drawn from one sample of a study of identical twins. In TCRdb, the 5' RACE reads were re-called with MiXCR into one record per CDR3 protein. The table has about 570,000 distinct CDR3 sequences, 9.6% seen once. These records were also assigned to another study, of yellow fever vaccine responses in identical twins.

The sample comprised PBMCs. The receptors here all came from a woman between 18 and 30 years old in good health. The CDR3 runs from the conserved cysteine through the conserved F or W. D genes are given only for firm matches. The size entry is marked missing in some rows and otherwise reads once, few, many or a size class.

many	.	TRBV6-4	TRBJ2-1	TGTGCCAGCAGTGACTCGACAGAGGACAATGAGCAGTTCTTC	CASSDSTEDNEQFF
.	.	TRBV6-1	TRBJ1-1	TGTGCCAGCAGTGCTTACAGGCTGAACACTGAAGCTTTCTTT	CASSAYRLNTEAFF
few	TRBD2	TRBV7-2	TRBJ2-2	TGTGCCAGCAGCCGCACCCCTAGCGGGAACACCGGGGAGCTGTTTTTT	CASSRTPSGNTGELFF
few	TRBD2	TRBV7-9	TRBJ2-4	TGTGCCAGCACGGCCGGGGGGGAATCCATTCAGTACTTC	CASTAGGESIQYF
many	.	TRBV7-8	TRBJ2-3	TGTGCCAGCAGCTTGGGTCCATTGGGGATTCAGGATACGCAGTATTTT	CASSLGPLGIQDTQYF
few	.	TRBV24-1	TRBJ1-1	TGTGCCACCAGTGGCGCCGGGGGGGATGAAGCTTTCTTT	CATSGAGGDEAFF
few	.	TRBV6-1	TRBJ2-2	TGTGCCAGCAGTAAGGGTTACTCTAACACCGGGGAGCTGTTTTTT	CASSKGYSNTGELFF
.	.	TRBV20-1	TRBJ2-7	TGCAGTGCTAGAGATGCGAGGGGATCCTACGAGCAGTACTTC	CSARDARGSYEQYF
few	.	TRBV5-1	TRBJ2-3	TGCGCCAGCAGTGAGACGGCCCTCACAGATACGCAGTATTTT	CASSETALTDTQYF
many	.	TRBV20-1	TRBJ2-7	TGCAGTGCTAGACAGGATGCGGGCGGTTACGAGCAGTACTTC	CSARQDAGGYEQYF
few	.	TRBV27	TRBJ1-1	TGTGCCAGCATCGTACAGGACACTGAAGCTTTCTTT	CASIVQDTEAFF
once	TRBD2	TRBV4-3	TRBJ2-7	TGCGCCAGCAGCCAAGAGCCGGGACTAGGTCAATACGAGCAGTACTTC	CASSQEPGLGQYEQYF
few	TRBD2	TRBV6-1	TRBJ2-1	TGTGCCAGCAGTGAAGCGGCGGGGGGGGCCTACAATGAGCAGTTCTTC	CASSEAAGGAYNEQFF
few	.	TRBV30	TRBJ2-7	TGTGCCTGGAACACAGGCTACGAGCAGTACTTC	CAWNTGYEQYF
.	.	TRBV7-9	TRBJ2-6	TGTGCCAGCAGCTTGTTCAGAACCTCTGGGGCCAACGTCCTGACTTTC	CASSLFRTSGANVLTF
.	TRBD2	TRBV20-1	TRBJ2-7	TGCAGTGCTATCGGGACTAGCACCTACGAGCAGTACTTC	CSAIGTSTYEQYF
many	.	TRBV29-1	TRBJ2-3	TGCAGCGTTGGCCTAGTTCCAGATACGCAGTATTTT	CSVGLVPDTQYF
few	.	TRBV29-1	TRBJ2-2	TGCAGCGTCATACTAGCTAACACCGGGGAGCTGTTTTTT	CSVILANTGELFF
few	.	TRBV25-1	TRBJ2-6	TGTGCCAGCAGTTGGGACCTCCTAGATGGGGCCAACGTCCTGACTTTC	CASSWDLLDGANVLTF
.	.	TRBV7-2	TRBJ2-5	TGTGCCAGCACCTCCGTGGGGGGGGCGGCAGAGACCCAGTACTTC	CASTSVGGAAETQYF
few	TRBD2	TRBV18	TRBJ2-2	TGTGCCAGCTCACCTCAGCGGGGGGCCTTGAACACCGGGGAGCTGTTTTTT	CASSPQRGALNTGELFF
.	TRBD1	TRBV5-4	TRBJ2-2	TGTGCCAGCAGCAGCACCCGGGACAGGGTACTCCACCCCGGGGAGCTGTTTTTT	CASSSTRDRVLHPGELFF